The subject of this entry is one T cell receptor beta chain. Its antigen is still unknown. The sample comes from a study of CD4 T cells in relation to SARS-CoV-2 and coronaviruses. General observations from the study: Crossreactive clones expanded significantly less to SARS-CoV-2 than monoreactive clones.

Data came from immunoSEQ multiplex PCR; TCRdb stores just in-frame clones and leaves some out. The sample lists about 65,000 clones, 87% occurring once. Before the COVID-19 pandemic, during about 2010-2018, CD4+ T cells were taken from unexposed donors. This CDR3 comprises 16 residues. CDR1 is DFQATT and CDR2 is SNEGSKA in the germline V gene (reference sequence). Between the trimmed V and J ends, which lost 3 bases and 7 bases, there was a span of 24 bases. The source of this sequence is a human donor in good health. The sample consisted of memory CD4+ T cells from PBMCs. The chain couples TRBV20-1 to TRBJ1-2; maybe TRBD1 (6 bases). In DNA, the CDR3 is TGCAGTGCTAGTGTCGGAAGGGGGGGGCTATTTAGTGGCTACACCTTC. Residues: CSASVGRGGLFSGYTF.